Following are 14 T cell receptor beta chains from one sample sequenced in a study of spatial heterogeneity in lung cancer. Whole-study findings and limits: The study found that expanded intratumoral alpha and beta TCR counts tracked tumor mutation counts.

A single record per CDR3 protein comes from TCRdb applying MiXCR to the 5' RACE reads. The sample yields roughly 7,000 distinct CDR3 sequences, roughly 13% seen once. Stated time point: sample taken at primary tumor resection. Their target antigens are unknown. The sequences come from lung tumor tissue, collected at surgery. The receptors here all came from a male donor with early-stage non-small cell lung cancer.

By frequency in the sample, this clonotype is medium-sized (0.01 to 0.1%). CDR3 DNA sequence: TGTGCCAGTAGTATAAGAAGAATCGTTGCCAGACTGACTCCGGGAGGCTACACCTTC. The encoded protein is CASSIRRIVARLTPGGYTF. The chain carries TRBV19 and TRBJ1-2; D is ambiguous. This CDR3 spans 19 amino acids. Trimming removed 2 bases from V and 8 bases from J, with 30 bases in between. In germline, CDR1 is LNHDA, CDR2 SQIVND (reference sequence).

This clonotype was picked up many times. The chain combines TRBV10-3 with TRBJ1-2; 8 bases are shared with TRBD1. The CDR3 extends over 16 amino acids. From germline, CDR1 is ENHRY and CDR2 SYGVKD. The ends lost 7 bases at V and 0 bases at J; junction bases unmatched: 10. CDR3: CAINLDRAQTNYGYTF. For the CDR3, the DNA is TGTGCCATCAACCTGGACAGGGCCCAAACTAACTATGGCTACACCTTC.

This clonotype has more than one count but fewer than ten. CDR3 residues: CASSIVPGPKGELFF. Written as DNA, the CDR3 is TGTGCCAGTAGTATAGTCCCCGGGCCCAAAGGGGAGCTGTTTTTT. V is TRBV19 and J is TRBJ2-2; the D is unclear. Germline assignment: CDR1 LNHDA and CDR2 SQIVND (reference sequence). The CDR3 length is 15 residues. V was shortened by 1 base and J by 8 bases, with 14 bases between the two germline ends.

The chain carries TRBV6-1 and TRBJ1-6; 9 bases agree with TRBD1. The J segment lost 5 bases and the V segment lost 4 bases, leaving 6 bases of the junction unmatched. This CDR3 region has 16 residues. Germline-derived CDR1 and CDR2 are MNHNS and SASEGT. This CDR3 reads CASSVQGARDNSPLHF. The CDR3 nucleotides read TGTGCCAGCAGTGTACAGGGGGCAAGGGATAATTCACCCCTCCACTTT.

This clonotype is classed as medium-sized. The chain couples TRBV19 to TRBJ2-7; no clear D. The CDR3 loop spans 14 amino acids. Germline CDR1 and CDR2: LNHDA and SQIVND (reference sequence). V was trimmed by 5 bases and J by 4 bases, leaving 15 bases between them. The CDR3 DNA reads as TGTGCCAGTAGTCCAACCGACGACCGGTACGAGCAGTACTTC. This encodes CASSPTDDRYEQYF.

The DNA of the CDR3 is TGTGCCAGCAGTATTAGCGGGGGGAAGACCCAGTACTTC. Its translation is CASSISGGKTQYF. The V and J genes are TRBV28 and TRBJ2-5, with TRBD2 identical over 10 bases. From germline, CDR1 is MDHEN and CDR2 SYDVKM. Losses at the gene ends were 5 bases for V and 6 bases for J; bases not matched to a gene: 3. The CDR3 length is 13 residues.

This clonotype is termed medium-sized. The CDR3 sequence: CASSLDFTGELFF. The CDR3 region has the DNA TGTGCCAGCAGCTTAGATTTCACCGGGGAGCTGTTTTTT. The genes are TRBV11-3 and TRBJ2-2; D not resolved. The V end lost 0 bases, the J end lost 4 bases, and 3 bases lay between the germline ends. Germline V gene lookup returns CDR1 SGHNT and CDR2 YENEEA. The CDR3 totals 13 residues.

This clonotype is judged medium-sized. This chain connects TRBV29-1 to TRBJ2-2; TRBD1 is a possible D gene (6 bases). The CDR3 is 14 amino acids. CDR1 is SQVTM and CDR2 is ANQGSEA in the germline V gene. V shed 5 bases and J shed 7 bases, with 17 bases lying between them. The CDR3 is CSVYNGQSGGELFF. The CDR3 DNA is TGCAGCGTTTATAATGGACAGTCCGGCGGGGAGCTGTTTTTT.

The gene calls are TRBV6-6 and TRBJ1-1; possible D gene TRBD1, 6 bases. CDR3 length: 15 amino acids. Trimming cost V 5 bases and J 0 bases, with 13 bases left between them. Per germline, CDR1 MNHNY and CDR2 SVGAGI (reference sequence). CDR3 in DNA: TGTGCCAGCAGTAAGGGGACACCCTTGAACACTGAAGCTTTCTTT. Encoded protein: CASSKGTPLNTEAFF.

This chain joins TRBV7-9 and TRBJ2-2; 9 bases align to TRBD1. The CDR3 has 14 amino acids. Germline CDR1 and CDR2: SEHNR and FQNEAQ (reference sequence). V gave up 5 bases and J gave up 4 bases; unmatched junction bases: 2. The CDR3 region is CASSKQGATGELFF. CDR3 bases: TGTGCCAGCAGCAAACAGGGGGCCACCGGGGAGCTGTTTTTT.

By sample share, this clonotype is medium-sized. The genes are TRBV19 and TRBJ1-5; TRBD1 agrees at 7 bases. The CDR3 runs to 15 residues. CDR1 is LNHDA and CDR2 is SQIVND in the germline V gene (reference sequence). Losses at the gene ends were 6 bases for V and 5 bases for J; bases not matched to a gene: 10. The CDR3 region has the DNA TGTGCCAGTAGCAAGGACAGGAAAGGGGATCAGCCCCAGCATTTT. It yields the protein CASSKDRKGDQPQHF.

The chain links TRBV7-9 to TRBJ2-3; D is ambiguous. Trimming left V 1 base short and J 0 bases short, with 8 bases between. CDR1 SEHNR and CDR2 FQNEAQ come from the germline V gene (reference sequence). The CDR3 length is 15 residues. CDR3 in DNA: TGTGCCAGCAGCTTAGAGCGTAGGAGCACAGATACGCAGTATTTT. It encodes CASSLERRSTDTQYF.

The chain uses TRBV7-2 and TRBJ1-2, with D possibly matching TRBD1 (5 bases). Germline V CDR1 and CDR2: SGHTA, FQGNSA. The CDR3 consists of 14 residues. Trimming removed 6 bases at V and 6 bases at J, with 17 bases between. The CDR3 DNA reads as TGTGCCAGCAGTTCTCTCCAGGGTCTAGATGGCTACACCTTC. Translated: CASSSLQGLDGYTF.

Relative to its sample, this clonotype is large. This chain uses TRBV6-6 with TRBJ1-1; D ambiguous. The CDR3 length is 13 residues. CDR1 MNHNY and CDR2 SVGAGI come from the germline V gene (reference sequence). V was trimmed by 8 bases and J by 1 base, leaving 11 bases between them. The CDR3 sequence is CASGGYPNTEAFF. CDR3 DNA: TGTGCCAGCGGAGGGTATCCGAACACTGAAGCTTTCTTT.